The following is a T cell receptor beta chain sequence with its context. Its matching antigen is unknown. This CDR3 contains 14 residues. The germline V gene encodes CDR1 MNHEY and CDR2 SVGEGT. V lost 3 bases and J lost 2, with 11 bases in between. Treatment of the sample: roughly 20 received Ad26.COV2.S at low or high dose, single or two shots; about 5 received placebo; per-sample allocation not given. Day 63 after the first vaccine or placebo injection was the time point for sampling. The data belong to a study of Ad26.COV2.S vaccination and SARS-CoV-2 variants. Study-level information: Ad26.COV2.S, an intramuscular injection, was given once or twice 56 days apart. Broader study findings: Vaccine and placebo recipients had comparable breadth of non-spike TCRs. It is possible that the TCR breadth and depth analyses underestimated the total T cell responses.

TCRdb's copy holds only in-frame clones and misses some; the assay was immunoSEQ multiplex PCR. The data contain more than 350,000 clones, 75% to 95% of them singletons. Material: peripheral blood, obtained in a trial of Ad26.COV2.S vaccine versus placebo. The clonotype comes from a person between 18 and 60 years old who received the Ad26.COV2.S COVID-19 vaccine or a placebo. The V call is TRBV6-2 or TRBV6-3, the J call TRBJ2-7; D gene unclear. In DNA form, the CDR3 reads TGTGCCAGCAGTTATTTACAGCTTACCTACGAGCAGTACTTC. This codes for CASSYLQLTYEQYF.